This entry describes one T cell receptor beta chain. The antigen is not known. A multiplex PCR was run with 60 Vbeta primers and 13 Jbeta primers. Method: immunoSEQ multiplex PCR; TCRdb's copy keeps in-frame clones and lacks some. Of roughly 200,000 clones listed, over 80% were seen once; the top ten hold roughly 0.7%. This sample was included in a study of cytomegalovirus exposure and HLA in healthy donors. The V gene lost 4 bases and the J gene lost 2 bases, with 11 bases spanning the gap. The CDR3 has 15 amino acids. CDR1 MDHEN and CDR2 SYDVKM come from the germline V gene. Study-wide points: The presence/absence work took it that sequencing depth was about the same across donors. Most likely, a cluster of highly shared sequence variants arose as a sequencing artifact. CMV serostatus was the sole immune exposure data available.

The sequence was collected from a boy aged 2-9 years in good health and CMV-seronegative. V and J are TRBV28 and TRBJ1-4, with D perhaps TRBD1 (5 bases). Sequencing was done on a sample of PBMCs. CDR3 residues: CASSSSGRTNEKLFF. The CDR3 DNA is TGTGCCAGCAGTTCATCAGGGAGGACTAATGAAAAACTGTTTTTT.